These 31 T cell receptor beta chains were sequenced from one sample in a study of T-cell memory formation after mild COVID-19. TCRdb redid the calling of the 5' RACE reads with MiXCR, one entry per CDR3 protein. The sample lists under 250,000 distinct CDR3 sequences; roughly 15% were seen once. Source material: PBMCs or a T cell subset sorted from them (not recorded which). All receptors come from an adult woman who had mild COVID-19 (a few samples of this study predate the infection). Cell type and time point are not known.

The sample holds a few counts of this clonotype. The chain combines TRBV15 with TRBJ2-3; D is tentatively TRBD1 or TRBD2 (5 bases each). Germline CDR1 LNHNV, CDR2 YYDKDF (reference sequence). Trimming took off 1 base at V and 3 bases at J, with 26 bases between the two ends. The CDR3 sequence is 20 residues long. CDR3 DNA: TGTGCCACCAGCAGAGCCTTGAGGGGCCGAGTTAGCCTTCAAACAGATACGCAGTATTTT. This sequence encodes CATSRALRGRVSLQTDTQYF.

The genes are TRBV5-4 and TRBJ2-3; D ambiguous. V lost 4 bases and J lost 2, with 17 bases in between. Germline values: CDR1 SGHNT, CDR2 YYREEE (reference sequence). This CDR3 is built from 16 residues. The CDR3 is CASSPRPAYPTDTQYF. CDR3 in DNA: TGTGCCAGCAGCCCCCGTCCAGCCTACCCCACAGATACGCAGTATTTT.

The rearrangement uses TRBV4-1 and TRBJ2-7; 9 bases align to TRBD1. Germline V lookup: CDR1 MGHRA, CDR2 YSYEKL. Trimming at V came to 4 bases and at J to 5 bases, leaving 6 bases not matched to a gene. CDR3 length equals 14 residues. The DNA for the CDR3 is TGCGCCAGCAGCCCAGGGGACAGGGACCACGAGCAGTACTTC. As protein: CASSPGDRDHEQYF.

This clonotype was seen only a few times. The V and J genes are TRBV7-9 and TRBJ2-7; 10 bases align to TRBD2. The CDR3 has 17 amino acids. Germline CDR1 and CDR2: SEHNR and FQNEAQ (reference sequence). Trimming removed 6 bases from V and 2 bases from J; junction bases left unmatched: 13. The chain's CDR3 is CASSSAHTSGAAYEQYF. CDR3 bases: TGTGCCAGCAGTTCGGCTCATACTAGCGGGGCCGCCTACGAGCAGTACTTC.

CDR3 sequence: CASSTSQGRNEQYF. The CDR3 nucleotides read TGTGCCAGCAGTACTTCACAGGGGCGCAACGAGCAGTACTTC. V gene TRBV2 combines with J gene TRBJ2-7, with 7 bases that match TRBD1. CDR1 is SNHLY and CDR2 is FYNNEI in the germline V gene. J lost 5 bases, V lost 5 bases, and 9 bases had no gene match. This CDR3 is built from 14 residues. The whole variable domain, filled in from reference TRBV2 and TRBJ2-7, reads EPEVTQTPSHQVTQMGQEVILRCVPISNHLYFYWYRQILGQKVEFLVSFYNNEISEKSEIFDDQFSVERPDGSNFTLKIRSTKLEDSAMYFCASSTSQGRNEQYFGPGTRLTVT.

The gene calls are TRBV7-8 and TRBJ1-2, with 9 nucleotides matching TRBD1. CDR1 and CDR2 (germline): SGHVS, FQNEAQ. With 1 base clipped from V and 2 bases from J, the junction kept 2 bases outside the gene matches. This CDR3 is 15 amino acids long. The CDR3 is CASSLGTGVNYGYTF. The CDR3 DNA sequence: TGTGCCAGCAGCTTAGGGACAGGGGTAAACTATGGCTACACCTTC. Combining the CDR3 with reference TRBV7-8 and TRBJ1-2 gives the whole variable domain GAGVSQSPRYKVAKRGQDVALRCDPISGHVSLFWYQQALGQGPEFLTYFQNEAQLDKSGLPSDRFFAERPEGSVSTLKIQRTQQEDSAVYLCASSLGTGVNYGYTFGSGTRLTVV.

The chain carries TRBV7-2 and TRBJ1-1, with D possibly matching TRBD1 (5 bases). Germline V CDR1 and CDR2: SGHTA, FQGNSA. The CDR3 spans 15 residues. V was pared by 1 base and J by 0 bases, with 9 bases between. DNA for the CDR3: TGTGCCAGCAGCTTAGGGGGGGGTGTGAACACTGAAGCTTTCTTT. As protein: CASSLGGGVNTEAFF.

This clonotype was picked up a small number of times. The chain carries TRBV29-1 and TRBJ2-7, with 9 positions matching TRBD1. J lost 4 bases, V lost 3 bases, and 4 bases had no gene match. CDR1 is SQVTM and CDR2 is ANQGSEA in the germline V gene. This CDR3 comprises 13 residues. This CDR3 is CSVEGQGKYEQYF. The CDR3 bases are TGCAGCGTTGAGGGACAGGGCAAATACGAGCAGTACTTC.

This clonotype appeared a few times. The chain carries TRBV30 and TRBJ2-7; TRBD2 matches at 11 bases. Germline loops: CDR1 GTSNPN, CDR2 SVGIG (reference sequence). With V trimmed by 1 base and J by 9 bases, 11 bases remained unmatched. There are 15 residues in the CDR3. The CDR3 here is CAWSAGTSGYGGQYF. In DNA form, the CDR3 reads TGTGCCTGGAGTGCCGGGACTAGCGGTTATGGTGGGCAGTACTTC.

The chain employs TRBV6-1 and TRBJ1-1; D is uncertain. V was cut by 7 bases and J by 11 bases, with 29 bases left in between. The CDR3 is 16 residues long. The germline V gene has CDR1 MNHNS and CDR2 SASEGT. CDR3 sequence (DNA): TGTGCCAGCACGGGAACCTGGCCACTAACACCCCCGGGGGCTTTCTTT. This sequence encodes CASTGTWPLTPPGAFF.

CDR3 protein: CSALPGQFAYEQYF. CDR3 in DNA: TGCAGTGCCCTACCGGGTCAGTTCGCCTACGAGCAGTACTTC. V usage is TRBV20-1 and J usage is TRBJ2-7; D gene uncertain. V lost 6 bases and J 2 bases, leaving 17 bases between the germline ends. The CDR3 loop spans 14 amino acids. Germline lookup yields CDR1 DFQATT and CDR2 SNEGSKA (reference sequence).

A few counts support this clonotype. The genes are TRBV7-9 and TRBJ1-5, with D possibly being TRBD1 (5 bases). The CDR3 runs 13 residues. Trimming took off 0 bases at V and 8 bases at J, with 8 bases between the two ends. The germline gives CDR1 SEHNR, CDR2 FQNEAQ (reference sequence). CDR3 sequence: CASSLAGGKPQHF. The CDR3 DNA reads as TGTGCCAGCAGCTTAGCGGGGGGAAAGCCCCAGCATTTT.

This clonotype was seen only a few times. This sequence joins TRBV18 and TRBJ1-2, with D unclear. CDR1 KGHSH and CDR2 LQKENI come from the germline V gene. The V and J ends lost 3 bases and 7 bases respectively, with 21 bases between them. This CDR3 region has 16 residues. The CDR3 DNA is TGTGCCAGCTCACCTGTTCTAGGCTTGGATCGGAGTGGCTACACCTTC. Its translation: CASSPVLGLDRSGYTF.

The genes are TRBV6-2 or TRBV6-3 and TRBJ2-6; D is unclear. V shed 6 bases and J shed 0 bases, with 9 bases lying between them. The CDR3 spans 15 residues. Per germline, CDR1 MNHEY and CDR2 SVGEGT. In DNA, the CDR3 is TGTGCCAGCAGCGGCCCGTTCTCTGGGGCCAACGTCCTGACTTTC. Protein product: CASSGPFSGANVLTF.

Many counts were recorded for this clonotype. This rearrangement joins TRBV7-9 to TRBJ1-4, with D unresolved. The CDR3 is 12 amino acids. Germline-derived CDR1 and CDR2 are SEHNR and FQNEAQ (reference sequence). The germline V and J ends were trimmed by 11 bases and 8 bases, with 15 bases remaining between them. The CDR3 coding sequence is TGTGCCGGAGGGCTTAATGAAGAAAAACTGTTTTTT. It encodes CAGGLNEEKLFF.

This clonotype turned up a few times. V is TRBV7-8 and J is TRBJ2-2; 14 nucleotides line up with TRBD2. Germline V CDR1 and CDR2: SGHVS, FQNEAQ. Trimming removed 4 bases from V and 6 bases from J; junction bases left unmatched: 10. This CDR3 has 18 amino acids. For the CDR3, the DNA is TGTGCCAGCAGCTCGGGACTAGCGGGAGTACCCCGGGCCGGGGAGCTGTTTTTT. Translating it yields CASSSGLAGVPRAGELFF.

The chain joins TRBV9 to TRBJ1-6; a weak D match, TRBD1 (5 bases). CDR1 and CDR2 from the germline V gene are SGDLS and YYNGEE. This CDR3 comprises 16 residues. Trimming removed 3 bases from V and 9 bases from J, with 19 bases in between. The DNA of the CDR3 is TGTGCCAGCAGCGAGACCGACAGAAAGATGGGTTCACCCCTCCACTTT. This sequence encodes CASSETDRKMGSPLHF.

V usage is TRBV20-1 and J usage is TRBJ2-1, with D perhaps matching TRBD2 (6 bases). From germline, CDR1 is DFQATT and CDR2 SNEGSKA (reference sequence). The V end lost 0 bases, the J end lost 6 bases, and 12 bases lay between the germline ends. This CDR3 comprises 14 residues. This CDR3 reads CSARDRLAPNEQFF. In DNA, the CDR3 is TGCAGTGCTAGAGATCGCCTAGCGCCCAATGAGCAGTTCTTC.

This clonotype was counted only a few times. The gene calls are TRBV7-2 and TRBJ2-5, with 13 bases aligning to TRBD2. Germline V gives CDR1 SGHTA, CDR2 FQGNSA. CDR3 length: 15 residues. The ends lost 4 bases at V and 4 bases at J; junction bases unmatched: 3. The CDR3 nucleotides read TGTGCCAGCAGCTCCGGACTAGCGGGAGTAGAGACCCAGTACTTC. It codes for CASSSGLAGVETQYF.

This clonotype turned up a few times. This rearrangement joins TRBV21-1 to TRBJ2-5; the DNA was not compared with TRBD1, the D call given in the table. TRBV21-1 is a recognized pseudogene. This CDR3 has 15 residues. This chain's CDR3 is CASSRRVGWGETQYF. In nucleotides, the CDR3 is TGTGCCAGCAGCCGCAGGGTCGGTTGGGGTGAGACCCAGTACTTC.

V usage is TRBV7-3 and J usage is TRBJ2-3; 10 bases are shared with TRBD2. Per the germline V gene, CDR1 is SGHTA and CDR2 is FQGTGA. The CDR3 is 17 residues long. The V and J ends lost 5 bases and 5 bases, in that order; junction bases with no gene match: 13. The CDR3 nucleotides read TGTGCCAGCAGCCCAGGTCCCCTAGCGGGAGCCGGAGATACGCAGTATTTT. Translating gives CASSPGPLAGAGDTQYF.

V gene TRBV3-1 combines with J gene TRBJ2-1, with D perhaps matching TRBD1 (5 bases). V dropped 4 bases and J dropped 6 bases, with 13 bases sitting between them. This CDR3 spans 14 amino acids. CDR1 is LGHDT, CDR2 YNNKEL, per germline (reference sequence). The CDR3 sequence is CASSRVNQGNEQFF. In DNA form, the CDR3 reads TGTGCCAGCAGCCGGGTGAATCAGGGCAATGAGCAGTTCTTC.

In its sample, this clonotype was seen a few times. The V and J genes are TRBV21-1 and TRBJ1-1. TRBV21-1 is deemed a pseudogene. This CDR3 has 12 amino acids. CDR3 bases: TGTGCCAGCAGCCTTCCGATGACTGAAGCTTTCTTT. Translating gives CASSLPMTEAFF.

The chain carries TRBV12-3 or TRBV12-4 and TRBJ2-3, with TRBD2 as a possible D gene (7 bases). Trimming stripped 3 bases from V and 4 bases from J, with 14 bases between. The CDR3 is made up of 15 amino acids. Here the CDR3 reads CASSFAGAGADTQYF. The CDR3 DNA reads TGTGCCAGCAGTTTTGCGGGGGCAGGGGCAGATACGCAGTATTTT.

The CDR3 loop reads CASSPFRRGEEAYEQYF. Written as DNA, the CDR3 is TGTGCCAGCAGCCCGTTTCGGAGGGGGGAGGAGGCCTACGAGCAGTACTTC. The J gene is TRBJ2-7, the V gene TRBV21-1; TRBD1 is the table's D call and was not checked against the DNA. TRBV21-1 is termed a pseudogene. The CDR3 consists of 17 residues.

This clonotype was seen at least ten times. This chain uses TRBV7-6 with TRBJ2-1; 8 bases align to TRBD2. The CDR3 contains 15 residues. J lost 9 bases, V lost 6 bases, and 13 bases had no gene match. The germline gives CDR1 SGHVS, CDR2 FNYEAQ. The CDR3 spells CASSPMGLDLGEQFF. The CDR3 DNA reads TGTGCCAGCAGTCCCATGGGACTAGATCTCGGTGAGCAGTTCTTC. The entire variable domain, with the rest obtained from reference TRBV7-6 and TRBJ2-1, is as follows: GAGVSQSPRYKVTKRGQDVALRCDPISGHVSLYWYRQALGQGPEFLTYFNYEAQQDKSGLPNDRFSAERPEGSISTLTIQRTEQRDSAMYRCASSPMGLDLGEQFFGPGTRLTVL.

This chain connects TRBV30 to TRBJ2-5; no definite D call. CDR3 size: 13 residues. V was clipped by 1 base and J by 5 bases, with 11 bases between them. From germline, CDR1 is GTSNPN and CDR2 SVGIG (reference sequence). CDR3 DNA: TGTGCCTGGAGTGGACCTTTAGGGGAGACCCAGTACTTC. Encoded protein: CAWSGPLGETQYF.

The chain carries TRBV5-1 and TRBJ2-5; D is tentatively TRBD1 or TRBD2 (5 bases each). Trimming removed 4 bases at V and 2 bases at J, with 9 bases between. Germline lookup yields CDR1 SGHRS and CDR2 YFSETQ. The CDR3 runs to 13 residues. The CDR3 sequence is CASSGGLQETQYF. In DNA form, the CDR3 reads TGCGCCAGCAGCGGGGGTCTTCAAGAGACCCAGTACTTC.

This clonotype was picked up a small number of times. This rearrangement joins TRBV2 to TRBJ2-7; D unresolved. Trimming shortened V by 8 bases and J by 2 bases, and 13 bases separated the two germline ends. CDR3 length: 13 residues. From germline, CDR1 is SNHLY and CDR2 FYNNEI. The CDR3: CASSRPGAYEQYF. The CDR3 DNA follows: TGTGCCAGCTCCCGACCAGGAGCCTACGAGCAGTACTTC.

The J gene is TRBJ2-3, the V gene TRBV5-4; D is possibly TRBD2 (6 bases). The germline V gene encodes CDR1 SGHNT and CDR2 YYREEE (reference sequence). This CDR3 region has 16 residues. The germline V and J ends were trimmed by 0 bases and 0 bases, with 11 bases remaining between them. CDR3 in DNA: TGTGCCAGCAGCTTGGAGCGGGCTCATAGCACAGATACGCAGTATTTT. Translation: CASSLERAHSTDTQYF.

The DNA for the CDR3 is TGTGCCAGCAGTCGGGACGGCATCTCCTACAATGAGCAGTTCTTC. Translating gives CASSRDGISYNEQFF. The rearrangement joins TRBV12-3 or TRBV12-4 to TRBJ2-1; tentatively, D is TRBD1 or TRBD2 (5 bases each). The CDR3 runs 15 residues. The V end was cut by 5 bases, the J end by 0 bases, with 11 bases between.